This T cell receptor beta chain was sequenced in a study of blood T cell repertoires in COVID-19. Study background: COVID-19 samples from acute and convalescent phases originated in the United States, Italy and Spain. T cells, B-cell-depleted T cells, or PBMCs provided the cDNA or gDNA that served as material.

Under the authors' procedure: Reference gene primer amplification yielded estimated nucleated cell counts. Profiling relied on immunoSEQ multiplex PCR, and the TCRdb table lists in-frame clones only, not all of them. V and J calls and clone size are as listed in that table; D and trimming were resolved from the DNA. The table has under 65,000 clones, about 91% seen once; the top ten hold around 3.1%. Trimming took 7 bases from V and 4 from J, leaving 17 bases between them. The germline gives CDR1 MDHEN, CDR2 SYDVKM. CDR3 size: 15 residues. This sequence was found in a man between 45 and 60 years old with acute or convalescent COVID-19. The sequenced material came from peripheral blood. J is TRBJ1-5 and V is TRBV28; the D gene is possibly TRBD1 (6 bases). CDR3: CASTLTGNGNQPQHF. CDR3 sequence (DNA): TGTGCCAGCACTCTTACAGGGAATGGGAATCAGCCCCAGCATTTT. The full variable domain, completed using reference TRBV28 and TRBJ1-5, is DVKVTQSSRYLVKRTGEKVFLECVQDMDHENMFWYRQDPGLGLRLIYFSYDVKMKEKGDIPEGYSVSREKKERFSLILESASTNQTSMYLCASTLTGNGNQPQHFGDGTRLSIL.